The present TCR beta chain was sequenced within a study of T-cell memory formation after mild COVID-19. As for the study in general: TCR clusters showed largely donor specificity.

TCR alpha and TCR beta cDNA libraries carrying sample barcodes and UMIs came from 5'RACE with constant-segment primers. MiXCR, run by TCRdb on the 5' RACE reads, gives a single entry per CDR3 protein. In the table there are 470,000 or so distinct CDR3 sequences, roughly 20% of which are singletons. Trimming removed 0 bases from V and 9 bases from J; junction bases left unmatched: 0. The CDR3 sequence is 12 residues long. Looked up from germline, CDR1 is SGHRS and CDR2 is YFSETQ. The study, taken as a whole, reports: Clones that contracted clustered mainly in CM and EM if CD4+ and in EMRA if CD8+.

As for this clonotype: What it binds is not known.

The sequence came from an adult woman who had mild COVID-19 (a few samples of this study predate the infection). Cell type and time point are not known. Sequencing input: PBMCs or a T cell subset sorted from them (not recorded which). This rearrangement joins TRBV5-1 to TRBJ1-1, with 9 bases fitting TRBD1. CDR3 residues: CASSLDRGQAFF. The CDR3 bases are TGCGCCAGCAGCTTGGACAGGGGGCAAGCTTTCTTT.